One and the same sample provided the 30 T cell receptor beta chains below, sequenced in a study of T cells in localized non-small cell lung cancer. Sequencing used immunoSEQ multiplex PCR; TCRdb keeps in-frame clones, though not all of them. The data show over 40,000 clones, almost 90% seen once. The material was peripheral blood, obtained before any cancer treatment. These receptor sequences come from an older female donor with stage I squamous cell lung carcinoma.

V and J are TRBV4-3 and TRBJ2-2; tentatively, D is TRBD2 (6 bases). The V gene lost 4 bases and the J gene lost 4 bases, with 16 bases spanning the gap. CDR3 length: 16 amino acids. Germline CDR1 is LGHNA and CDR2 is YSLEER. In nucleotides, the CDR3 is TGCGCCAGCAGCCGATCGCCCTCGGAGGGCACCGGGGAGCTGTTTTTT. Its protein product is CASSRSPSEGTGELFF.

The chain employs TRBV30 and TRBJ1-2, with no clear D. Germline loops: CDR1 GTSNPN, CDR2 SVGIG (reference sequence). V lost 1 base and J 7 bases, leaving 13 bases between the germline ends. CDR3 length: 13 amino acids. The CDR3 nucleotides read TGTGCCTGGAGTGGTTCCAGGTTCGGTGGCTACACCTTC. This translates into CAWSGSRFGGYTF.

This clone occurred once. The rearrangement links TRBV7-9 to TRBJ2-2; D perhaps matches TRBD1 (5 bases). Germline loops: CDR1 SEHNR, CDR2 FQNEAQ (reference sequence). V was clipped by 8 bases and J by 3 bases, with 16 bases between them. This CDR3 spans 15 amino acids. The CDR3 spells CASDSTRFYTGELFF. In DNA, the CDR3 is TGTGCCAGCGACAGTACGAGGTTCTACACCGGGGAGCTGTTTTTT.

The chain combines TRBV11-1 with TRBJ2-7, with 9 bases fitting TRBD2. CDR1 and CDR2 from the germline V gene are SGHAT and FQDESV (reference sequence). Trimming cost V 2 bases and J 2 bases; bases outside gene matches: 7. The CDR3 has 16 residues. CDR3 nucleotide sequence: TGTGCCAGCAGCTTAACAGCTAGCGGGGTAACCTACGAGCAGTACTTC. This codes for CASSLTASGVTYEQYF.

V and J are TRBV11-3 and TRBJ2-1; TRBD1 agrees at 9 bases. CDR1 and CDR2 (germline): SGHNT, YENEEA. This CDR3 is 13 amino acids long. V dropped 4 bases and J dropped 9; count of bases not matched to a gene: 4. The CDR3 bases are TGTGCCAGCAGCTCGGGGACAGGGATTGAGCAGTTCTTC. Translation: CASSSGTGIEQFF.

The genes are TRBV6-6 and TRBJ1-2; tentative D call: TRBD1 (5 bases). V was shortened by 2 bases and J by 8 bases, with 12 bases between the two germline ends. The CDR3 length is 13 residues. Germline values: CDR1 MNHNY, CDR2 SVGAGI (reference sequence). The CDR3 here is CASSYDSRSGYTF. CDR3 DNA sequence: TGTGCCAGCAGTTACGACAGCCGTTCCGGCTACACCTTC.

The CDR3 region is CSAKGQGRETQYF. CDR3 in DNA: TGCAGCGCAAAGGGACAGGGCAGGGAGACCCAGTACTTC. The rearrangement joins TRBV29-1 to TRBJ2-5; TRBD1 matches 9 bases. The V and J ends lost 7 bases and 5 bases, in that order; junction bases with no gene match: 8. Germline CDR1 and CDR2: SQVTM and ANQGSEA. The CDR3 extends over 13 amino acids.

CDR3 protein: CASYAGGSDTQYF. For the CDR3, the DNA is TGCGCCAGCTACGCGGGGGGGTCGGATACGCAGTATTTT. The V gene is TRBV5-1, the J gene TRBJ2-3; TRBD2 matches 9 bases. The CDR3 contains 13 residues. Germline V gene data show CDR1 as SGHRS and CDR2 as YFSETQ. The junction had 6 bases not matched to a gene; V was cut back by 7 bases and J by 6 bases.

This sequence joins TRBV4-1 and TRBJ2-2; 9 positions agree with TRBD1. V lost 4 bases and J lost 3; bases outside the gene matches: 3. Germline-derived CDR1 and CDR2 are MGHRA and YSYEKL. CDR3 size: 15 residues. The CDR3 coding sequence is TGCGCCAGCAGCCCTGACAGGGGGGACACCGGGGAGCTGTTTTTT. Translation gives CASSPDRGDTGELFF.

The chain combines TRBV30 with TRBJ2-1; 12 nucleotides align to TRBD2. CDR3 size: 17 residues. The V gene end was trimmed by 2 bases and the J gene end by 10 bases; junction bases not matched to a gene: 15. Germline loops: CDR1 GTSNPN, CDR2 SVGIG (reference sequence). The CDR3 region has the DNA TGTGCCTGGAGTACCCTCCCGACTAGCGGGAGACGAGCGGAGCAGTTCTTC. As protein: CAWSTLPTSGRRAEQFF.

The V and J genes are TRBV29-1 and TRBJ2-1, with D maybe TRBD2 (7 bases). The germline CDR1 and CDR2 sequences are SQVTM and ANQGSEA. Trimming took off 4 bases at V and 13 bases at J, with 17 bases between the two ends. The length of the CDR3 is 12 residues. CDR3 coding DNA: TGCAGCGTTGGGGGAGGGAGCAGGGGTCAGTTCTTC. Translating it yields CSVGGGSRGQFF.

This clone was picked up one time. J is TRBJ2-1 and V is TRBV5-1, with a tentative D call TRBD1 (5 bases). V gave up 0 bases and J gave up 0 bases, with 7 bases separating them. Germline V gene lookup returns CDR1 SGHRS and CDR2 YFSETQ. The CDR3 consists of 15 residues. The CDR3 sequence: CASSLEGDSYNEQFF. Here the CDR3 DNA reads TGCGCCAGCAGCTTGGAAGGGGACTCCTACAATGAGCAGTTCTTC.

The CDR3 loop is CASSRTGNTEAFF. Here the CDR3 DNA reads TGTGCCAGTAGTAGGACTGGGAACACTGAAGCTTTCTTT. The V call is TRBV19, the J call TRBJ1-1; no clear D gene. Germline V lookup: CDR1 LNHDA, CDR2 SQIVND (reference sequence). Between the trimmed V and J ends, which lost 4 bases and 1 base, there was a span of 7 bases. The CDR3 covers 13 residues.

J is TRBJ2-2 and V is TRBV19; D gene ambiguous. Between the trimmed V and J ends, which lost 3 bases and 4 bases, there was a span of 12 bases. Germline-derived CDR1 and CDR2 are LNHDA and SQIVND (reference sequence). The CDR3 extends over 15 amino acids. The CDR3: CASSMRIDPTGELFF. CDR3 nucleotides: TGTGCCAGTAGTATGCGGATTGATCCCACCGGGGAGCTGTTTTTT.

The chain uses TRBV18 and TRBJ2-5, with D tentatively TRBD1 (6 bases). Gene TRBJ2-7 matches the end of the DNA better, so the J call may be wrong. The CDR3 extends over 13 amino acids. Germline values: CDR1 KGHSH, CDR2 LQKENI. DNA for the CDR3: TGTGCCAGCTCACCGGACAGAGGAGACGAGCAGTACTTC. The encoded protein is CASSPDRGDEQYF.

The rearrangement links TRBV29-1 to TRBJ2-5, with D possibly matching TRBD2 (6 bases). The germline V gene has CDR1 SQVTM and CDR2 ANQGSEA. The CDR3 runs 13 residues. The V gene lost 3 bases and the J gene lost 4 bases, with 12 bases spanning the gap. Written as DNA, the CDR3 is TGCAGCGTTGATCGGCGGGGTTTAGAGACCCAGTACTTC. Translating it yields CSVDRRGLETQYF.

V usage is TRBV6-5 and J usage is TRBJ1-2; D is perhaps TRBD1 (6 bases). The V gene's germline CDR1 is MNHEY and CDR2 SVGAGI. Deletions cut 2 bases from V and 2 bases from J, with 6 bases between. The CDR3 length is 13 residues. CDR3 nucleotide sequence: TGTGCCAGCAGTTACCAGGGGAACTATGGCTACACCTTC. Its translation is CASSYQGNYGYTF.

The chain uses TRBV7-6 and TRBJ2-7; TRBD1 matches 10 bases. The CDR3 has 16 residues. J lost 2 bases, V lost 2 bases, and 6 bases had no gene match. CDR1 is SGHVS, CDR2 FNYEAQ, per germline. CDR3 protein: CASSLQGTGVTYEQYF. The CDR3 bases are TGTGCCAGCAGCTTACAAGGGACAGGGGTTACCTACGAGCAGTACTTC.

The genes are TRBV6-5 and TRBJ1-1; D is unclear. CDR3 length: 12 residues. The germline V gene encodes CDR1 MNHEY and CDR2 SVGAGI. V was cut by 5 bases and J by 0 bases, with 4 bases left in between. CDR3 protein: CASSRLNTEAFF. The CDR3, as DNA: TGTGCCAGCAGTCGACTGAACACTGAAGCTTTCTTT.

This sequence joins TRBV19 and TRBJ2-6, with D maybe TRBD1 (5 bases). V was cut by 9 bases and J by 0 bases, with 18 bases left in between. There are 17 residues in the CDR3. Germline assignment: CDR1 LNHDA and CDR2 SQIVND (reference sequence). CDR3 nucleotides: TGTGCCAGCCATAAAGGGGTCGTGGACTCTGGGGCCAACGTCCTGACTTTC. Translated, it gives CASHKGVVDSGANVLTF. The complete variable domain, with remaining parts taken from reference TRBV19 and TRBJ2-6, reads DGGITQSPKYLFRKEGQNVTLSCEQNLNHDAMYWYRQDPGQGLRLIYYSQIVNDFQKGDIAEGYSVSREKKESFPLTVTSAQKNPTAFYLCASHKGVVDSGANVLTFGAGSRLTVL.

The chain recombines TRBV9 with TRBJ2-7; no clear D. The CDR3 sequence is 13 residues long. V was shortened by 2 bases and J by 1 base, with 7 bases between the two germline ends. Germline CDR1 is SGDLS and CDR2 is YYNGEE. This CDR3 reads CASSVMESYEQYF. CDR3 sequence (DNA): TGTGCCAGCAGCGTGATGGAATCCTACGAGCAGTACTTC.

This clone was observed a few times. V and J are TRBV5-4 and TRBJ2-5; D uncertain. Trimming shortened V by 2 bases and J by 5 bases, and 13 bases separated the two germline ends. CDR1 and CDR2 from the germline V gene are SGHNT and YYREEE (reference sequence). The CDR3 extends over 14 amino acids. CDR3 sequence reads: CASSLIVSSETQYF. Written as DNA, the CDR3 is TGTGCCAGCAGCTTAATAGTTTCCTCGGAGACCCAGTACTTC.

Notes on this clone: The final CDR3 position lacks the conserved phenylalanine or tryptophan, pointing to a likely read error. No DNA is shown, since the ends of the CDR3 on it are uncertain; the CDR3 is the one TCRdb lists. The rearrangement joins TRBV6-9 to TRBJ2-6. Termini included, the CDR3 measures 14 amino acids. Looked up from germline, CDR1 is MNHGY and CDR2 is SVAAGI. This CDR3 reads CASSNLTPYDKVGL.

The chain is built from TRBV30 and TRBJ2-2; no definite D call. Looked up from germline, CDR1 is GTSNPN and CDR2 is SVGIG (reference sequence). The ends were cut back, 3 bases at V and 1 base at J, with 24 bases in the middle. The CDR3 length is 19 residues. The CDR3 protein is CAWSVFVTGAAQNTGELFF. CDR3 sequence (DNA): TGTGCCTGGAGCGTATTTGTGACTGGAGCTGCTCAGAACACCGGGGAGCTGTTTTTT.

This clone was seen a few times. The chain is built from TRBV30 and TRBJ1-5, with 7 bases that match TRBD1. This CDR3 has 14 residues. Germline-derived CDR1 and CDR2 are GTSNPN and SVGIG (reference sequence). V gave up 3 bases and J gave up 6 bases; unmatched junction bases: 8. The CDR3 is CAWSIGQETQPQHF. DNA for the CDR3: TGTGCCTGGAGCATCGGACAGGAGACTCAGCCCCAGCATTTT. Variable domain in full (rest from reference TRBV30 and TRBJ1-5): SQTIHQWPATLVQPVGSPLSLECTVEGTSNPNLYWYRQAAGRGLQLLFYSVGIGQISSEVPQNLSASRPQDRQFILSSKKLLLSDSGFYLCAWSIGQETQPQHFGDGTRLSIL.

The genes are TRBV6-5 and TRBJ1-2; D remains ambiguous. Per the germline V gene, CDR1 is MNHEY and CDR2 is SVGAGI. V was pared by 5 bases and J by 6 bases, with 16 bases between. The CDR3 sequence is 14 residues long. CDR3 region: CASSRNSGIDGYTF. For the CDR3, the DNA is TGTGCCAGCAGTCGAAATTCAGGAATTGATGGCTACACCTTC.

The chain joins TRBV6-5 to TRBJ2-7; TRBD2 might be the D (6 bases). Looked up from germline, CDR1 is MNHEY and CDR2 is SVGAGI. V lost 5 bases, J lost 6 bases, and 8 bases lay in between. The CDR3 contains 11 residues. This chain's CDR3 is CASSHGGEQYF. DNA of the CDR3: TGTGCCAGCAGTCACGGGGGCGAGCAGTACTTC.

The rearrangement links TRBV4-1 to TRBJ2-7; D is possibly TRBD2 (6 bases). Germline-derived CDR1 and CDR2 are MGHRA and YSYEKL. V shed 0 bases and J shed 2 bases, with 8 bases lying between them. The CDR3 runs 14 residues. The CDR3 nucleotides read TGCGCCAGCAGCCAAGACGGAGGGGCCTACGAGCAGTACTTC. It specifies CASSQDGGAYEQYF.

This sequence joins TRBV7-3 and TRBJ2-1, with TRBD2 matching 7 bases. CDR1 and CDR2 (germline): SGHTA, FQGTGA. This CDR3 spans 16 amino acids. The ends lost 4 bases at V and 8 bases at J; junction bases unmatched: 14. CDR3 in DNA: TGTGCCAGCAGCTCAGACGGACTAGGGGTCTGGGATGAGCAGTTCTTC. This codes for CASSSDGLGVWDEQFF.

V is TRBV5-1 and J is TRBJ2-7, with 7 bases lining up with TRBD1. This CDR3 has 14 residues. Unmatched junction bases numbered 6, after V lost 4 bases and J lost 2 bases. From germline, CDR1 is SGHRS and CDR2 YFSETQ. The CDR3: CASSLVGTAYEQYF. CDR3 sequence (DNA): TGCGCCAGCAGCCTCGTTGGGACAGCCTACGAGCAGTACTTC.